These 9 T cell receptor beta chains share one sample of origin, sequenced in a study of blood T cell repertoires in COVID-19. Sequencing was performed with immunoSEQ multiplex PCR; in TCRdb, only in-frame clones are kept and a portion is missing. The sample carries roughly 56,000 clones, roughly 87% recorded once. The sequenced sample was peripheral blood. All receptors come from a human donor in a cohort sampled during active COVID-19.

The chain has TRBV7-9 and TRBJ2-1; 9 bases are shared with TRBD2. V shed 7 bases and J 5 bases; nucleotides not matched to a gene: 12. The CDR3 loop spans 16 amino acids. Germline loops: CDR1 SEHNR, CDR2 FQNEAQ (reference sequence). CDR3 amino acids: CASTAAGGGNNNEQFF. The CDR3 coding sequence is TGTGCCAGCACCGCAGCGGGAGGAGGTAACAACAATGAGCAGTTCTTC.

The CDR3 loop reads CASSFGTGGGTEAFF. CDR3 DNA: TGTGCCAGCAGCTTCGGGACAGGGGGTGGCACTGAAGCTTTCTTT. V gene TRBV5-5 combines with J gene TRBJ1-1; 11 bases line up with TRBD1. This CDR3 comprises 15 residues. Trimming cost V 2 bases and J 4 bases; bases outside gene matches: 4. Per the germline V gene, CDR1 is SGHKS and CDR2 is YYEKEE (reference sequence).

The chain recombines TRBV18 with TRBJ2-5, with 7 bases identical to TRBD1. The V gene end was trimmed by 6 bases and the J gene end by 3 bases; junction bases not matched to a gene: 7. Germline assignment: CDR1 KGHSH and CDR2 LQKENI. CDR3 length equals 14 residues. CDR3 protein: CASSANRGKETQYF. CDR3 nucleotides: TGTGCCAGCTCGGCTAACAGGGGAAAAGAGACCCAGTACTTC.

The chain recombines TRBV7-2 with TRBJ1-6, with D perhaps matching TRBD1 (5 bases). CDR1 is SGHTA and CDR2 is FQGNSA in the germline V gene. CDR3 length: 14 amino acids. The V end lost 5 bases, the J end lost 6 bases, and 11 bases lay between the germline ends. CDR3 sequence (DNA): TGTGCCAGCAGCCTCAGACAGAGTAATTCACCCCTCCACTTT. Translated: CASSLRQSNSPLHF.

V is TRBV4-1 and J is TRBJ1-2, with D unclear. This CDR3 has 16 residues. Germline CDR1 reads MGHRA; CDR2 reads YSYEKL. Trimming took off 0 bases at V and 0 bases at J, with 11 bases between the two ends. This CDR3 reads CASSQDVTGANYGYTF. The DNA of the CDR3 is TGCGCCAGCAGCCAAGATGTGACGGGTGCTAACTATGGCTACACCTTC.

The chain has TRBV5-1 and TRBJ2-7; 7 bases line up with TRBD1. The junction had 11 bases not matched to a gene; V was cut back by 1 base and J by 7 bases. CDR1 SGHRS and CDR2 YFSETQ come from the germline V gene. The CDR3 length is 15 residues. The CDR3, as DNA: TGCGCCAGCAGCTTGCGGACAGGTCCCTCAGGGGAGCAGTACTTC. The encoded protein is CASSLRTGPSGEQYF. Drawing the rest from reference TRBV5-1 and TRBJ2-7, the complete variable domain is KAGVTQTPRYLIKTRGQQVTLSCSPISGHRSVSWYQQTPGQGLQFLFEYFSETQRNKGNFPGRFSGRQFSNSRSEMNVSTLELGDSALYLCASSLRTGPSGEQYFGPGTRLTVT.

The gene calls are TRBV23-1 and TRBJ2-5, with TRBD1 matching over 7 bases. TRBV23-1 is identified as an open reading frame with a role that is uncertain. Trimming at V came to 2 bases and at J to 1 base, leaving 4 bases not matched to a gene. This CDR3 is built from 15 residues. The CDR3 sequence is CASSQPGQSQETQYF. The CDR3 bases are TGCGCCAGCAGTCAACCGGGACAGTCCCAAGAGACCCAGTACTTC.

The CDR3 region is CAISGTRWEGIPYEQYF. Written as DNA, the CDR3 is TGTGCCATCAGTGGCACTAGATGGGAGGGGATACCCTACGAGCAGTACTTC. The V and J genes are TRBV10-3 and TRBJ2-7; 7 bases are a match to TRBD2. Germline CDR1 and CDR2: ENHRY and SYGVKD. The CDR3 runs to 17 residues. Germline trimming cut 4 bases from V and 2 bases from J; bases unmatched to any gene: 14.

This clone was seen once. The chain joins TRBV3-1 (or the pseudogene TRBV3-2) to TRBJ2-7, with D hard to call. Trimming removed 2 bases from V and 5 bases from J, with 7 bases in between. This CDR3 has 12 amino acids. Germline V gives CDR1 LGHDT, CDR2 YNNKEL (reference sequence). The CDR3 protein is CASSQSIHEQYF. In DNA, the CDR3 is TGTGCCAGCAGCCAATCTATCCACGAGCAGTACTTC.